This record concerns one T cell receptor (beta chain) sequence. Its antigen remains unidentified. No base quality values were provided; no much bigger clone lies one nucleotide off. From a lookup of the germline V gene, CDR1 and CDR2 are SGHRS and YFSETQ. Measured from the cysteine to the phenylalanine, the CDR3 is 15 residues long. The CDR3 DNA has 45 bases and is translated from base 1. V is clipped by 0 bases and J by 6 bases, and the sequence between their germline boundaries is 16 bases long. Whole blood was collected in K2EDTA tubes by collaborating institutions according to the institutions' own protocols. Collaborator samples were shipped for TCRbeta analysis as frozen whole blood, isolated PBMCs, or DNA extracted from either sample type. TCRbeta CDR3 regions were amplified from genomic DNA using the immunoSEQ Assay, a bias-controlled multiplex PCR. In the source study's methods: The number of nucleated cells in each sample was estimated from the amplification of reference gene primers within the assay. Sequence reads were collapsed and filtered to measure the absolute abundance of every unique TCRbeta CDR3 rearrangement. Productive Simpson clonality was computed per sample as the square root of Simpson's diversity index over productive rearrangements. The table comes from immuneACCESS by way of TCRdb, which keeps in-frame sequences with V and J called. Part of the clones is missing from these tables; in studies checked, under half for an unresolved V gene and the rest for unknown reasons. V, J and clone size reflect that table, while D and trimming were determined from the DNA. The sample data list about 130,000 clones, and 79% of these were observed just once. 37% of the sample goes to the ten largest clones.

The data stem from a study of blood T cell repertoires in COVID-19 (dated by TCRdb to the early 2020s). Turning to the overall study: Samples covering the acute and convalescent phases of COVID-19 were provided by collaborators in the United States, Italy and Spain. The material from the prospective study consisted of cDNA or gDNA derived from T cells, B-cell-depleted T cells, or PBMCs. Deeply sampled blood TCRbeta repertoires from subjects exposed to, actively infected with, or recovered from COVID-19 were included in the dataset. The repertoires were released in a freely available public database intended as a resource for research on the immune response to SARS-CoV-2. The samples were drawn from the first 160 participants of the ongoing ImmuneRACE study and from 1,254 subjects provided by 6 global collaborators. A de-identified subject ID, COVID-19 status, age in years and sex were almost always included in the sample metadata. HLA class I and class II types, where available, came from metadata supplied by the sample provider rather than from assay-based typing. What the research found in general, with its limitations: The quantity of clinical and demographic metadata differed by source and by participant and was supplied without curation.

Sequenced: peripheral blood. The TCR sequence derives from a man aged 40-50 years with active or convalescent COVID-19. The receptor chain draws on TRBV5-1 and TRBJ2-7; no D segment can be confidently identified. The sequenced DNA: TGCGCCAGCAGCTTGGATAATAACCTCGTCGGCGAGCAGTACTTC. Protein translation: CASSLDNNLVGEQYF.